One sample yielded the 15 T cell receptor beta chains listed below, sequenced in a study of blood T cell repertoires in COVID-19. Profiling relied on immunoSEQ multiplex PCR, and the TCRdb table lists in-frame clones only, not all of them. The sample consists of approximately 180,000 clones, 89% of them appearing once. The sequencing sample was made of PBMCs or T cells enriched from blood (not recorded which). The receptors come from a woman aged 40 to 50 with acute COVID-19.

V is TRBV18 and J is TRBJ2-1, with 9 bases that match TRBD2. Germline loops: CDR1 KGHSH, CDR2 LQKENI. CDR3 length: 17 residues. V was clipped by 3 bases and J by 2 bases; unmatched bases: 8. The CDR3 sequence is CASSPPLAGGTYNEQFF. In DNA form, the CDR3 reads TGTGCCAGCTCACCGCCCCTGGCGGGAGGGACCTACAATGAGCAGTTCTTC.

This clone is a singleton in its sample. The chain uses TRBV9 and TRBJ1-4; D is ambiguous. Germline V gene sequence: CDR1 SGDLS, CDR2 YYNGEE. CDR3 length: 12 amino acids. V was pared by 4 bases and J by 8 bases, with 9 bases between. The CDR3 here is CASSMNAEKLFF. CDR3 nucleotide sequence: TGTGCCAGCAGCATGAATGCGGAAAAACTGTTTTTT. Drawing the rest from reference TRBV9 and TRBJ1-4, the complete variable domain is DSGVTQTPKHLITATGQRVTLRCSPRSGDLSVYWYQQSLDQGLQFLIQYYNGEERAKGNILERFSAQQFPDLHSELNLSSLELGDSALYFCASSMNAEKLFFGSGTQLSVL.

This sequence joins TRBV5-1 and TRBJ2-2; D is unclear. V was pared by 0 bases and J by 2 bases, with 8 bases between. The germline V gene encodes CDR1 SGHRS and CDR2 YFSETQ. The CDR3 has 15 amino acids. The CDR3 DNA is TGCGCCAGCAGCTTGGCTGGGCCAAACACCGGGGAGCTGTTTTTT. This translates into CASSLAGPNTGELFF.

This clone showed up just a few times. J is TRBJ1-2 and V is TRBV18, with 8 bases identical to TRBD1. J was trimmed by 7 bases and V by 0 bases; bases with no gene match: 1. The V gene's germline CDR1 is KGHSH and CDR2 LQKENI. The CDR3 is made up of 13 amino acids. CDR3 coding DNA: TGTGCCAGCTCACCACCGGACAGGGCTGGCTACACCTTC. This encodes CASSPPDRAGYTF. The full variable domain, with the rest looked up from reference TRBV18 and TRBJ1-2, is NAGVMQNPRHLVRRRGQEARLRCSPMKGHSHVYWYRQLPEEGLKFMVYLQKENIIDESGMPKERFSAEFPKEGPSILRIQQVVRGDSAAYFCASSPPDRAGYTFGSGTRLTVV.

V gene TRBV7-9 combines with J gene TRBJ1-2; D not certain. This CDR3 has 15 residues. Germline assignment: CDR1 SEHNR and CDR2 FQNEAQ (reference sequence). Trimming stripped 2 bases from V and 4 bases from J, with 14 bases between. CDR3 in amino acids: CASSLPRSALYGYTF. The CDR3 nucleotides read TGTGCCAGCAGCTTACCTAGGTCAGCTCTCTATGGCTACACCTTC.

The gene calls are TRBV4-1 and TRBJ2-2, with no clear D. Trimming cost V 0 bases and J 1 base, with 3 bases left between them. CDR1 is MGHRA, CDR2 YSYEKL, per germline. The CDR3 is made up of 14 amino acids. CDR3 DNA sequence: TGCGCCAGCAGCCAAGACAGGAACACCGGGGAGCTGTTTTTT. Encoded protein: CASSQDRNTGELFF.

CDR3 protein: CASSQGLLIEQFF. Here the CDR3 DNA reads TGTGCCAGCAGCCAGGGACTTCTTATCGAGCAGTTCTTC. The J gene is TRBJ2-1, the V gene TRBV3-1 (or the pseudogene TRBV3-2), with D maybe TRBD2 (6 bases). This CDR3 contains 13 residues. Trimming removed 3 bases from V and 10 bases from J, with 13 bases in between. Germline CDR1 is LGHDT and CDR2 is YNNKEL (reference sequence).

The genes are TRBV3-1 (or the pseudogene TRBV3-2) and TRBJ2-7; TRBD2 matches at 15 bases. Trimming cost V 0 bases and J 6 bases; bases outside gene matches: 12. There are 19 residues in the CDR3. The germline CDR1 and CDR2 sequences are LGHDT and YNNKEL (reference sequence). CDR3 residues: CASSQEPPGLAGGLSEQYF. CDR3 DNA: TGTGCCAGCAGCCAAGAGCCCCCGGGACTAGCGGGAGGACTGAGCGAGCAGTACTTC.

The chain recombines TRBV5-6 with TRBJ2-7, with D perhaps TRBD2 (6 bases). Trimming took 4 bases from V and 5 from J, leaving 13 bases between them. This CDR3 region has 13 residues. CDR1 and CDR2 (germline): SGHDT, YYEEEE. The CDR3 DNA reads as TGTGCCAGCAGCCGGAGGGTAAATCACGAGCAGTACTTC. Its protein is CASSRRVNHEQYF.

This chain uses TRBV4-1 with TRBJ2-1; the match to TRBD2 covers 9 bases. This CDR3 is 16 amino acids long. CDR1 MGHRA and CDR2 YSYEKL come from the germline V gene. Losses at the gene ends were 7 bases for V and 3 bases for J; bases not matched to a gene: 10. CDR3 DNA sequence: TGCGCCAGCACCGGGGGCCTAGCGGGAATCTACAATGAGCAGTTCTTC. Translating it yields CASTGGLAGIYNEQFF.

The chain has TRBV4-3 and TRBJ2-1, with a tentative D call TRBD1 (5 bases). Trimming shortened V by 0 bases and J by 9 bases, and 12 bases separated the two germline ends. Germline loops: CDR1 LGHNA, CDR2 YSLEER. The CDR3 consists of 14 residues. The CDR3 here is CASSQDSGQGEQFF. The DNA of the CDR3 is TGCGCCAGCAGCCAAGATTCAGGGCAGGGTGAGCAGTTCTTC.

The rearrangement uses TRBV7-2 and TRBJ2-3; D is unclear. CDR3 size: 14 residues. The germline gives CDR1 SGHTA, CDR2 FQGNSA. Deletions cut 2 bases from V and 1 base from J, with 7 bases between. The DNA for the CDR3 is TGTGCCAGCAGCTTATTCCGGGGCACAGATACGCAGTATTTT. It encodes CASSLFRGTDTQYF.

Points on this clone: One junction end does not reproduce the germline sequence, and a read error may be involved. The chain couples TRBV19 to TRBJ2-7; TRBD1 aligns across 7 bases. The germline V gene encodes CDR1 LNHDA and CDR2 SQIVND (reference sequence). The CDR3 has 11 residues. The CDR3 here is CLRGQPYEQYF. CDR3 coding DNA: TGCTTAAGGGGGCAACCCTACGAGCAGTACTTC.

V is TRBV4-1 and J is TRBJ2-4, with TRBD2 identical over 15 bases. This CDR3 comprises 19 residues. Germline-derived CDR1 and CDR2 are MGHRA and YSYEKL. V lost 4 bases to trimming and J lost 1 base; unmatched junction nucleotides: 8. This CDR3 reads CASSPGLAGGWEAKNIQYF. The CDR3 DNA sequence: TGCGCCAGCAGCCCGGGACTAGCGGGAGGCTGGGAGGCCAAAAACATTCAGTACTTC.

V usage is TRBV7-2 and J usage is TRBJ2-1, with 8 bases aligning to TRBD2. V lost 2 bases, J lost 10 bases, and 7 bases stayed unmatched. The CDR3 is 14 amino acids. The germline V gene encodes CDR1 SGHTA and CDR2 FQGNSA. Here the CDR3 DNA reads TGTGCCAGCAGCTTAATGGGAGGCGGGGGGGAGCAGTTCTTC. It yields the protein CASSLMGGGGEQFF.